These 20 T cell receptor beta chains came from one sample sequenced in a study of blood T cell repertoires in COVID-19. The method was immunoSEQ multiplex PCR; TCRdb's version includes in-frame clones alone and lacks a portion of them. Here the sample spans fewer than 180,000 clones, roughly 80% being singletons. Input material: peripheral blood. The receptors originated from a man between 65 and 80 years old with acute or convalescent COVID-19.

The chain links TRBV7-9 to TRBJ1-1; the D is unclear. V was cut by 0 bases and J by 4 bases, with 9 bases left in between. The CDR3 covers 14 residues. Germline V gene lookup returns CDR1 SEHNR and CDR2 FQNEAQ (reference sequence). The CDR3 nucleotides are TGTGCCAGCAGCTTAGCAGGAGGTAGCACTGAAGCTTTCTTT. Its protein is CASSLAGGSTEAFF.

The CDR3 here is CATSRGGDVAVNEQFF. The CDR3 DNA reads as TGTGCCACCAGCAGAGGGGGGGACGTGGCAGTAAATGAGCAGTTCTTC. V is TRBV15 and J is TRBJ2-1; possible D gene TRBD2, 6 bases. Germline V lookup: CDR1 LNHNV, CDR2 YYDKDF (reference sequence). V was pared by 1 base and J by 7 bases, with 17 bases between. The CDR3 has 16 residues.

This clone was observed once. The rearrangement joins TRBV13 to TRBJ2-3; D ambiguous. Trimming removed 1 base at V and 6 bases at J, with 8 bases between. Germline loops: CDR1 PRHDT, CDR2 FYEKMQ (reference sequence). This CDR3 has 13 residues. CDR3 coding DNA: TGTGCCAGCAGCTTAGCTCGGTCGGATACGCAGTATTTT. The encoded protein is CASSLARSDTQYF.

The chain carries TRBV5-4 and TRBJ2-1, with D perhaps matching TRBD1 (5 bases). Per germline, CDR1 SGHNT and CDR2 YYREEE (reference sequence). V was trimmed by 1 base and J by 0 bases, leaving 8 bases between them. CDR3 length: 15 residues. Here the CDR3 DNA reads TGTGCCAGCAGCTTGCCCAGGGCCTCCTACAATGAGCAGTTCTTC. Its translation is CASSLPRASYNEQFF.

This chain uses TRBV5-4 with TRBJ1-5, with a weak D call TRBD1 (5 bases). This CDR3 comprises 16 residues. The V end lost 4 bases, the J end lost 2 bases, and 16 bases lay between the germline ends. The germline CDR1 and CDR2 sequences are SGHNT and YYREEE (reference sequence). The CDR3 sequence is CASSTAGRFGNQPQHF. As DNA, the CDR3 is TGTGCCAGCAGCACCGCAGGGAGGTTCGGCAATCAGCCCCAGCATTTT. Full variable domain (outside the CDR3, taken from reference TRBV5-4 and TRBJ1-5): ETGVTQSPTHLIKTRGQQVTLRCSSQSGHNTVSWYQQALGQGPQFIFQYYREEENGRGNFPPRFSGLQFPNYSSELNVNALELDDSALYLCASSTAGRFGNQPQHFGDGTRLSIL.

This clone was recorded only once. The CDR3 DNA reads TGTGCCAGTAGTATATCCCGGGGCACCGGGGAGCTGTTTTTT. Translation gives CASSISRGTGELFF. The rearrangement uses TRBV19 and TRBJ2-2; D may be TRBD2 (5 bases). Per the germline V gene, CDR1 is LNHDA and CDR2 is SQIVND (reference sequence). CDR3 size: 14 residues. Between the trimmed V and J ends, which lost 2 bases and 4 bases, there was a span of 8 bases.

The V and J genes are TRBV19 and TRBJ2-7, with TRBD1 matching 7 bases. The V gene's germline CDR1 is LNHDA and CDR2 SQIVND (reference sequence). This CDR3 has 14 residues. With 5 bases clipped from V and 3 bases from J, the junction kept 7 bases outside the gene matches. CDR3 protein: CASSGTVRNYEQYF. CDR3 coding DNA: TGTGCCAGTAGTGGGACAGTGAGGAACTACGAGCAGTACTTC.

DNA for the CDR3: TGTGCCAGCTCGCGGACAGGGGGGAACACTGAAGCTTTCTTT. Its translation: CASSRTGGNTEAFF. The chain carries TRBV18 and TRBJ1-1; 10 bases are shared with TRBD1. Germline values: CDR1 KGHSH, CDR2 LQKENI. J lost 1 base, V lost 6 bases, and 2 bases had no gene match. This CDR3 spans 14 amino acids.

The chain has TRBV7-3 and TRBJ1-1; 7 bases line up with TRBD1. Germline trimming cut 0 bases from V and 8 bases from J; bases unmatched to any gene: 3. The CDR3 has 13 residues. Germline V gives CDR1 SGHTA, CDR2 FQGTGA. For the CDR3, the DNA is TGTGCCAGCAGCTTAACCGGGACAGACGAAGCTTTCTTT. Protein sequence: CASSLTGTDEAFF.

V and J are TRBV11-2 and TRBJ1-1; perhaps TRBD1 as D (5 bases). The CDR3 totals 16 residues. CDR1 and CDR2 (germline): SGHAT, FQNNGV. Trimming shortened V by 1 base and J by 4 bases, and 16 bases separated the two germline ends. CDR3 protein: CASSLVSGLGGTEAFF. The CDR3 DNA sequence: TGTGCCAGCAGCTTAGTATCAGGGCTCGGCGGCACTGAAGCTTTCTTT.

The chain has TRBV19 and TRBJ2-7, with TRBD2 matching 10 bases. The CDR3 is made up of 15 amino acids. CDR1 and CDR2 from the germline V gene are LNHDA and SQIVND (reference sequence). V lost 6 bases, J lost 4 bases, and 9 bases stayed unmatched. DNA of the CDR3: TGTGCCAGTAGCTCGTCCCCAGCGGGAGGGTACGAGCAGTACTTC. This codes for CASSSSPAGGYEQYF.

The chain uses TRBV5-1 and TRBJ2-5; 7 bases match TRBD1. The V gene's germline CDR1 is SGHRS and CDR2 YFSETQ. This CDR3 has 15 amino acids. Trimming at V came to 4 bases and at J to 2 bases, leaving 8 bases not matched to a gene. The CDR3 reads CASSLLGQPQETQYF. Written as DNA, the CDR3 is TGCGCCAGCAGCCTACTGGGACAGCCTCAAGAGACCCAGTACTTC.

This clone has a handful of counts. V is TRBV7-9 and J is TRBJ1-3, with no clear D. Trimming shortened V by 4 bases and J by 4 bases, and 5 bases separated the two germline ends. There are 12 residues in the CDR3. The germline CDR1 and CDR2 sequences are SEHNR and FQNEAQ (reference sequence). The DNA of the CDR3 is TGTGCCAGCAGCTGGGAGGGAAACACCATATATTTT. Amino acid sequence: CASSWEGNTIYF.

This sequence joins TRBV28 and TRBJ1-2; D may be TRBD1 (6 bases). V was trimmed by 5 bases and J by 6 bases, leaving 19 bases between them. The CDR3 is 15 residues long. Germline assignment: CDR1 MDHEN and CDR2 SYDVKM. As DNA, the CDR3 is TGTGCCAGCAGTCTTAGCACGGGGGGCGTCGATGGCTACACCTTC. Translated: CASSLSTGGVDGYTF.

The chain is built from TRBV21-1 and TRBJ2-1; the table's D call of TRBD2 was not tested on the DNA. TRBV21-1 represents a pseudogene. The CDR3 runs to 22 residues. The CDR3 DNA sequence: TGTGCCAGCAGCAAAAAGGGGCTTGGTCACGCTTATAGTGGGGGGTCCTACAATGAGCAGTTCTTC. It specifies CASSKKGLGHAYSGGSYNEQFF.

About this clone itself: A read error may account for a junction end that differs from germline. This chain links TRBV6-1 with TRBJ2-1; 13 nucleotides match TRBD2. The CDR3 totals 17 residues. Looked up from germline, CDR1 is MNHNS and CDR2 is SASEGT. CDR3 DNA: TGTGCCAGCAGAGAAGGACTAGCGGGGGACCGCGCCGATGAGCAGTTCTTC. It codes for CASREGLAGDRADEQFF.

The chain is built from TRBV3-1 (or the pseudogene TRBV3-2) and TRBJ1-4; no clear D gene. V lost 1 base, J lost 7 bases, and 13 bases lay in between. This CDR3 is 15 amino acids long. Germline V gives CDR1 LGHDT, CDR2 YNNKEL (reference sequence). For the CDR3, the DNA is TGTGCCAGCAGCCAAGGCACCCACCGGGGTGAAAAACTGTTTTTT. This translates into CASSQGTHRGEKLFF.

The rearrangement links TRBV7-9 to TRBJ2-1; D is ambiguous. Germline V gene data show CDR1 as SEHNR and CDR2 as FQNEAQ (reference sequence). V lost 2 bases to trimming and J lost 2 bases, with 7 bases between them. There are 14 residues in the CDR3. CDR3 DNA: TGTGCCAGCAGCTTACAACAGACCTACAATGAGCAGTTCTTC. Translation: CASSLQQTYNEQFF.

This clone was detected once. The chain uses TRBV29-1 and TRBJ1-4, with 9 bases aligning to TRBD1. Germline CDR1 reads SQVTM; CDR2 reads ANQGSEA. The V and J ends lost 6 bases and 4 bases, in that order; junction bases with no gene match: 6. The CDR3 has 14 residues. This CDR3 reads CSVGQGSYNEKLFF. CDR3 in DNA: TGCAGCGTAGGACAGGGGTCCTATAATGAAAAACTGTTTTTT.

CDR3 residues: CATKGQGSQPQHF. As DNA, the CDR3 is TGTGCCACCAAGGGACAGGGTAGTCAGCCCCAGCATTTT. The chain combines TRBV2 with TRBJ1-5; 9 bases map to TRBD1. This CDR3 is 13 amino acids long. V was pared by 10 bases and J by 6 bases, with 7 bases of the junction left unmatched. CDR1 is SNHLY and CDR2 is FYNNEI in the germline V gene.